This TCR beta chain was profiled in a study of blood T cell repertoires in COVID-19. Background on the study: The origin of the acute and convalescent COVID-19 samples was the United States, Italy and Spain.

The table came from immunoSEQ multiplex PCR; TCRdb's copy has only in-frame clones and leaves some out. The sample records around 60,000 clones, more than 70% being singletons. This CDR3 spans 16 amino acids. Germline-derived CDR1 and CDR2 are MDHEN and SYDVKM. Trimming cost V 6 bases and J 3 bases, with 18 bases left between them. This clone was seen only a few times. This chain joins TRBV28 and TRBJ2-1, with D perhaps matching TRBD2 (6 bases). The sequenced material came from peripheral blood. The source is a man aged 70 or older with acute or convalescent COVID-19. As DNA, the CDR3 is TGTGCCAGCAGAAACCCTCGCGGGGATGGCTACAATGAGCAGTTCTTC. Its protein product is CASRNPRGDGYNEQFF.